This T cell receptor beta chain was obtained from a study of blood T cell repertoires in COVID-19. Profiling relied on immunoSEQ multiplex PCR, and the TCRdb table lists in-frame clones only, not all of them. The sample carries more than 150,000 clones, around 86% recorded once. CDR1 is MDHEN and CDR2 is SYDVKM in the germline V gene. The V end lost 7 bases, the J end lost 2 bases, and 15 bases lay between the germline ends. The CDR3 covers 14 residues. The specimen sequenced was peripheral blood. This chain connects TRBV28 to TRBJ2-7; D uncertain. The TCR sequence derives from a woman in her 40s with acute or convalescent COVID-19. The CDR3 coding sequence is TGTGCCAGCACCATAGCTGGCCGGACCTACGAGCAGTACTTC. It encodes CASTIAGRTYEQYF. The whole variable domain, remainder taken from reference TRBV28 and TRBJ2-7, is DVKVTQSSRYLVKRTGEKVFLECVQDMDHENMFWYRQDPGLGLRLIYFSYDVKMKEKGDIPEGYSVSREKKERFSLILESASTNQTSMYLCASTIAGRTYEQYFGPGTRLTVT.